This record covers a single T cell receptor beta chain. CDR1 and CDR2 (germline): MGHDK, SYGVNS. After removal of 2 bases from V and 9 bases from J, the junction contained 5 bases not matched to a gene. This CDR3 region has 16 residues. The data are from a study of siplizumab effects on memory and regulatory T cells. Using immunoSEQ multiplex PCR, the repertoire was profiled, and TCRdb retains in-frame clones only, with some absent. Among around 100,000 clones listed, about 91% were seen once. The chain is built from TRBV25-1 and TRBJ2-1, with 15 bases fitting TRBD2. Sequencing was performed on CD4+ T cells sorted from blood. The sequence came from a human donor in good health. Some clones in this sample may be carry-over from other donors' samples. Written as DNA, the CDR3 is TGTGCCAGCAGTGAACCCCGGACTAGCGGGAGGGTTGAGCAGTTCTTC. It encodes CASSEPRTSGRVEQFF. Drawing the rest from reference TRBV25-1 and TRBJ2-1, the complete variable domain is EADIYQTPRYLVIGTGKKITLECSQTMGHDKMYWYQQDPGMELHLIHYSYGVNSTEKGDLSSESTVSRIRTEHFPLTLESARPSHTSQYLCASSEPRTSGRVEQFFGPGTRLTVL.